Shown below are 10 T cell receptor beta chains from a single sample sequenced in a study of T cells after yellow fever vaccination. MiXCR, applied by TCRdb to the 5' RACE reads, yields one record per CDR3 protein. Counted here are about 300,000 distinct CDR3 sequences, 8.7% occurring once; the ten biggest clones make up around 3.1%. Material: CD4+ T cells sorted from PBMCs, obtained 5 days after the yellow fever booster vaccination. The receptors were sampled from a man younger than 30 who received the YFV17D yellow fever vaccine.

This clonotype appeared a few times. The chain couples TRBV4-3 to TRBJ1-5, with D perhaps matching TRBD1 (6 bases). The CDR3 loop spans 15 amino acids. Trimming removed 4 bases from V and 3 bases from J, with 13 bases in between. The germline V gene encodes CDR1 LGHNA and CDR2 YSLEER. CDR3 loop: CASSPDRTNNQPQHF. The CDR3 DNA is TGCGCCAGCAGCCCCGACAGGACGAACAATCAGCCCCAGCATTTT.

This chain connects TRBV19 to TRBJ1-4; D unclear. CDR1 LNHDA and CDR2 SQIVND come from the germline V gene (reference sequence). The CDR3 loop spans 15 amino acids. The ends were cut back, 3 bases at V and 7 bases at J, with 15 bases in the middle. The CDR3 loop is CASSIGSRTGEKLFF. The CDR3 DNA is TGTGCCAGTAGTATCGGGTCCCGGACTGGTGAAAAACTGTTTTTT.

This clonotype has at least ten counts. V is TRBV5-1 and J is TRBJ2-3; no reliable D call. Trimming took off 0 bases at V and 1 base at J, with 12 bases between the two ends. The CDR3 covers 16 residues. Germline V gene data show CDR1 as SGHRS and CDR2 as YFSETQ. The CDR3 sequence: CASSLEGGEGTDTQYF. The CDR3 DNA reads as TGCGCCAGCAGCTTGGAGGGCGGAGAAGGCACAGATACGCAGTATTTT.

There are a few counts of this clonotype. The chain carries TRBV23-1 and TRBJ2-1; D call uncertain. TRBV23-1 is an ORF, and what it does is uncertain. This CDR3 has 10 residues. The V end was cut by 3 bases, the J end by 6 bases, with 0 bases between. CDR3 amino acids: CASSHNEQFF. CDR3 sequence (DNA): TGCGCCAGCAGTCACAATGAGCAGTTCTTC.

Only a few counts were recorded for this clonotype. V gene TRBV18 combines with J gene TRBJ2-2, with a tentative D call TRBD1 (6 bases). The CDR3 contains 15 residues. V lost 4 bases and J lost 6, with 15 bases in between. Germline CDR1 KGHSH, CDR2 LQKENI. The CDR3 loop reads CASSQQGEEAGELFF. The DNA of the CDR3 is TGTGCCAGCTCACAACAGGGAGAAGAAGCCGGGGAGCTGTTTTTT.

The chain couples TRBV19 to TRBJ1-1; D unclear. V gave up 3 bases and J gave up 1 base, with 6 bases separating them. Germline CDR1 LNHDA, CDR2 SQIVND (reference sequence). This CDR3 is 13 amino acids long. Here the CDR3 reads CASSIYKNTEAFF. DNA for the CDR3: TGTGCCAGTAGTATCTATAAGAACACTGAAGCTTTCTTT.

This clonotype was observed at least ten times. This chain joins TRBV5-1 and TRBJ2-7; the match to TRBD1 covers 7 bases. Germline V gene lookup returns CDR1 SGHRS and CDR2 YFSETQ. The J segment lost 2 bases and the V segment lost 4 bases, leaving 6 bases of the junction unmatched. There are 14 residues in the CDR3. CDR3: CASSPGQDPYEQYV. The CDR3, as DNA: TGCGCCAGCAGCCCCGGACAGGATCCCTACGAGCAGTACGTC.

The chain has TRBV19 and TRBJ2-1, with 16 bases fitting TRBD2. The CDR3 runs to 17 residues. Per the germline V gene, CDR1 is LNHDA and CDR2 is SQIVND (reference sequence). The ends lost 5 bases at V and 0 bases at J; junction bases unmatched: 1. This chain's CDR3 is CASSGTSGGASYNEQFF. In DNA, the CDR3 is TGTGCCAGTAGTGGGACTAGCGGGGGGGCCTCCTACAATGAGCAGTTCTTC.

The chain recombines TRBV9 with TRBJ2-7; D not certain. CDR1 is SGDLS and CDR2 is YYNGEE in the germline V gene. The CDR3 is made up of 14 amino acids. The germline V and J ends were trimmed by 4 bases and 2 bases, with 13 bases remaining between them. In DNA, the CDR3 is TGTGCCAGCAGCCGCTCCGGGTCTCCCTACGAGCAGTACTTC. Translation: CASSRSGSPYEQYF.

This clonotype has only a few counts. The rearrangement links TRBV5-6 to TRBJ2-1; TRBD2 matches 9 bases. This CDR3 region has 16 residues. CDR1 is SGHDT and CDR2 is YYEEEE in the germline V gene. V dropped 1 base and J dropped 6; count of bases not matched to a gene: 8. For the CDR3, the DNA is TGTGCCAGCAGCTTGAGGTTTAGCGGGGGTTTCAATGAGCAGTTCTTC. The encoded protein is CASSLRFSGGFNEQFF.